This TCR beta chain was identified during a study of CD8+CD57+ T cells in acquired aplastic anemia. This clonotype was observed a handful of times. Patients selected for sequencing had displayed CD8+CD57+ cell expansion by flow cytometry. Both TCR beta VDJ combination and CDR3 sequence profiling were carried out. Genomic DNA was the template for this profiling. TCRdb passed the reads through MiXCR, listing each CDR3 protein once. Altogether around 130,000 distinct CDR3 sequences are present, under 60% being singletons, with the ten largest covering 25% to 35%. Trimming left V 6 bases short and J 5 bases short, with 19 bases between. This CDR3 has 15 residues. CDR1 is LGHDT and CDR2 is YNNKEL in the germline V gene (reference sequence).

The chain links TRBV3-1 to TRBJ2-5; D may correspond to TRBD1 or TRBD2 (5 bases each). The sample comprised sorted CD4+, CD8+, or CD8+CD57+ T cells (not recorded which) from PBMCs. The receptor comes from a human donor with aplastic anemia. CDR3 residues: CASRRSPGTAETQYF. The CDR3 bases are TGTGCCAGCAGGAGGTCTCCAGGGACGGCTGAGACCCAGTACTTC.